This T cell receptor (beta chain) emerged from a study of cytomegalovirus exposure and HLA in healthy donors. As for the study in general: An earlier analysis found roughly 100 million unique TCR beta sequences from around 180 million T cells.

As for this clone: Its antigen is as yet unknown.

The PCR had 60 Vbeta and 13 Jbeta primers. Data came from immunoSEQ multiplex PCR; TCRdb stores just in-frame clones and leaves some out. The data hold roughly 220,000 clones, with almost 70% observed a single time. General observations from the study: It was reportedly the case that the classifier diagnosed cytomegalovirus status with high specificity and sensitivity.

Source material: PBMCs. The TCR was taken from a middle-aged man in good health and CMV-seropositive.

CDR3 DNA: TGCAGCGTTGTTGTCCAGGGTGGGGAAAAACTGTTTTTT. Its translation is CSVVVQGGEKLFF. This chain joins TRBV29-1 and TRBJ1-4; a possible D gene is TRBD1 (5 bases). Trimming removed 4 bases at V and 8 bases at J, with 14 bases between. Germline V gene data show CDR1 as SQVTM and CDR2 as ANQGSEA. The CDR3 loop spans 13 amino acids.